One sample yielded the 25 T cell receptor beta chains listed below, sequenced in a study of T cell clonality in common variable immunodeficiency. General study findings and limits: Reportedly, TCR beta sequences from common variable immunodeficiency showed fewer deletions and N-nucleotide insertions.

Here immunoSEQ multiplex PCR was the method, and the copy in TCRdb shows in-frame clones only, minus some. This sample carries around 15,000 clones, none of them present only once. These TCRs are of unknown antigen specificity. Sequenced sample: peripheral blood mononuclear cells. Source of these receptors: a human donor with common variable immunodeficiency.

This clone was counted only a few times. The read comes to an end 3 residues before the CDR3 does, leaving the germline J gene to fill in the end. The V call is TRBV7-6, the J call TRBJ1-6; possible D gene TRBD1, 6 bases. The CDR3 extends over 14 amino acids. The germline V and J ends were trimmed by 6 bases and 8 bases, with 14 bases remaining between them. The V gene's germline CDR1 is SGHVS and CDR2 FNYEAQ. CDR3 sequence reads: CASRRPGADSPLHF. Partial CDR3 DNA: TGTGCCAGCAGACGCCCAGGGGCAGATTCACCC.

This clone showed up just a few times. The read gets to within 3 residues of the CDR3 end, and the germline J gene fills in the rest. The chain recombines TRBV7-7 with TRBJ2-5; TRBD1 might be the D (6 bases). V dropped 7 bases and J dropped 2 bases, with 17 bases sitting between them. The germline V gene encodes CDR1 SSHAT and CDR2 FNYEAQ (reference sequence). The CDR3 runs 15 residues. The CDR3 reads CASTSVQGPQETQYF. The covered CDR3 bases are TGTGCCAGCACCAGCGTCCAGGGGCCGCAAGAGACC.

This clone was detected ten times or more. Incomplete CDR3 DNA: TGCGCCAGCAGCTGGGGACAGGCCTCTGGAAACACC. Translation: CASSWGQASGNT. The whole CDR3 is CASSWGQASGNTIYF. The chain links TRBV5-1 to TRBJ1-3; 8 bases are a match to TRBD1. The CDR3 end lies 3 residues beyond the end of the read and is filled in from the germline J gene. Germline V gives CDR1 SGHRS, CDR2 YFSETQ. V gave up 3 bases and J gave up 0 bases; unmatched junction bases: 2. The CDR3 consists of 15 residues.

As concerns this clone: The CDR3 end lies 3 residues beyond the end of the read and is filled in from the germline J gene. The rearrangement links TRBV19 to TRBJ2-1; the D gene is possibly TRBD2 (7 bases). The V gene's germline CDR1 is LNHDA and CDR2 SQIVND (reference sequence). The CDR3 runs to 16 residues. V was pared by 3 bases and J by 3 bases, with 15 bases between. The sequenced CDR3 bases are TGTGCCAGTAGTATTTTTGGGGGGGCTGGCTACAATGAG. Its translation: CASSIFGGAGYNE. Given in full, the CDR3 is CASSIFGGAGYNEQFF.

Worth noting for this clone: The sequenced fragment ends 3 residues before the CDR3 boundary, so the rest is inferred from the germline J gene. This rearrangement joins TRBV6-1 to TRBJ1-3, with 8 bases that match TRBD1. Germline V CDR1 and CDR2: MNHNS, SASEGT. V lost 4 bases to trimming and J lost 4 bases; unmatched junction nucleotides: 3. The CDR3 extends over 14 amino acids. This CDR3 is CASSVDRVGNTIYF. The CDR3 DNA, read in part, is TGTGCCAGCAGTGTGGACAGGGTCGGAAACACC.

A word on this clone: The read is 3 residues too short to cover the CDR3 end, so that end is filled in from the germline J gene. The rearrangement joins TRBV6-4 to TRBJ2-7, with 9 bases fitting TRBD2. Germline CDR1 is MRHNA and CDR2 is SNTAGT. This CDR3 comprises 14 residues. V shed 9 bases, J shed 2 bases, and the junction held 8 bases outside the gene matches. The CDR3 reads CARARTSETYEQYF. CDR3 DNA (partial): TGTGCCAGGGCTAGGACTAGCGAGACCTACGAG.

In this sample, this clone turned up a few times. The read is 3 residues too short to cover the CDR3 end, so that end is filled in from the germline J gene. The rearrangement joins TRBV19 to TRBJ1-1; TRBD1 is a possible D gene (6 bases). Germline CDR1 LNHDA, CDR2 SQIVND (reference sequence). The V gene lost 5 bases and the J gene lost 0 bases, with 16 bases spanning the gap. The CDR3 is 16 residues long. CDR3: CASSSYRDGMNTEAFF. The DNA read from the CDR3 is TGTGCCAGTAGTTCGTACAGGGATGGGATGAACACTGAA.

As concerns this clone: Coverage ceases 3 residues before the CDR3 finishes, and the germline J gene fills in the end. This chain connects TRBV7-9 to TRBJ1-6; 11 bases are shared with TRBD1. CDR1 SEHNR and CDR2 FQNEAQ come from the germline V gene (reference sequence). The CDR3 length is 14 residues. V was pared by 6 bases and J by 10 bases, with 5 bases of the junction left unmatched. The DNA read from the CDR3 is TGTGCCAGCAGTTCCGGGACAGGGGGATCACCC. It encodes CASSSGTGGSP. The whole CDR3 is CASSSGTGGSPLHF.

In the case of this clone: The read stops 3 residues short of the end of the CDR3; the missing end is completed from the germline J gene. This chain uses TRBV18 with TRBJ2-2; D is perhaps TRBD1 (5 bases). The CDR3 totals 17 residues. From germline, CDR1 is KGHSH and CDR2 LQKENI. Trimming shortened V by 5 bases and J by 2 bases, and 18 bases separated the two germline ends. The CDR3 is CASSSVMKGRNTGELFF. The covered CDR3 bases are TGTGCCAGCTCATCAGTTATGAAGGGGCGAAACACCGGGGAG.

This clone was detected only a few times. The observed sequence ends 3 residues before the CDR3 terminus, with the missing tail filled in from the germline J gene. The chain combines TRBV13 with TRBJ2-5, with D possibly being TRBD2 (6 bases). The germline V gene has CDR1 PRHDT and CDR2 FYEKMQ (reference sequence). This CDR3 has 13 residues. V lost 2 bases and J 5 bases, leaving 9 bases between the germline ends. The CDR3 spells CASSLRRVETQYF. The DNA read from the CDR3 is TGTGCCAGCAGCTTAAGGAGGGTCGAGACC. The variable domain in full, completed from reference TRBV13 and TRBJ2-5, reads AAGVIQSPRHLIKEKRETATLKCYPIPRHDTVYWYQQGPGQDPQFLISFYEKMQSDKGSIPDRFSAQQFSDYHSELNMSSLELGDSALYFCASSLRRVETQYFGPGTRLLVL.

CDR3 sequence reads: CASSFQGGPGSYNEQFF. Incomplete CDR3 DNA: TGCGCCAGCAGCTTCCAAGGAGGGCCAGGGTCCTACAATGAG. The rearrangement links TRBV5-1 to TRBJ2-1; D might be TRBD2 (6 bases). The CDR3 goes on 3 residues after the read ends, and that part is filled in from the germline J gene. From germline, CDR1 is SGHRS and CDR2 YFSETQ. V was trimmed by 2 bases and J by 1 base, leaving 16 bases between them. This CDR3 comprises 17 residues. The complete variable domain, with remaining parts taken from reference TRBV5-1 and TRBJ2-1, reads KAGVTQTPRYLIKTRGQQVTLSCSPISGHRSVSWYQQTPGQGLQFLFEYFSETQRNKGNFPGRFSGRQFSNSRSEMNVSTLELGDSALYLCASSFQGGPGSYNEQFFGPGTRLTVL.

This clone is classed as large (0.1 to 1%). The CDR3 loop reads CASSVDTTLQETQYF. The sequenced CDR3 bases are TGTGCCAGCAGCGTGGACACTACCTTACAAGAGACC. The rearrangement joins TRBV7-9 to TRBJ2-5; D might be TRBD1 (5 bases). The CDR3 end is not reached by the read, which stops 3 residues before it; the germline J gene fills it in. From germline, CDR1 is SEHNR and CDR2 FQNEAQ (reference sequence). There are 15 residues in the CDR3. Trimming pared 5 bases from V and 2 bases from J, leaving 15 bases between.

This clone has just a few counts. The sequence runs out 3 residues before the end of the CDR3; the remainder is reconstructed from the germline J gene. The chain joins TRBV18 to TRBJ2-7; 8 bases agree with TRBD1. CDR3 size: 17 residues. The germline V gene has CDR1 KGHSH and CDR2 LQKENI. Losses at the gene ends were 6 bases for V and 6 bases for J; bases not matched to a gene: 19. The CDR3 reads CASSPTIGQGLPFEQYF. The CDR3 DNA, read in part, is TGTGCCAGCTCCCCGACAATCGGACAGGGCCTGCCCTTCGAG.

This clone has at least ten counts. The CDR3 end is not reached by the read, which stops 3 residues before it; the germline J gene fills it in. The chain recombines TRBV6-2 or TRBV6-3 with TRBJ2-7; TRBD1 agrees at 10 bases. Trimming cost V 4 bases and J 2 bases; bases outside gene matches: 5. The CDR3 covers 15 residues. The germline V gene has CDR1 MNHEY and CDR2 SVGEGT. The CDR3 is CASSSTGGATYEQYF. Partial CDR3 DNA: TGTGCCAGCAGTTCGACAGGGGGCGCAACCTACGAG.

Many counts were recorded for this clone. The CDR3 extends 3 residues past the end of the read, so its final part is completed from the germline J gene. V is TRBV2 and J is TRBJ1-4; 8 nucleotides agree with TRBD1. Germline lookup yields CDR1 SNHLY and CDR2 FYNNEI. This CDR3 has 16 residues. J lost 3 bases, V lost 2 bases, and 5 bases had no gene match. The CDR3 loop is CASSEQGAPANEKLFF. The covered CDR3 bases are TGTGCCAGCAGTGAACAGGGGGCGCCGGCTAATGAAAAA.

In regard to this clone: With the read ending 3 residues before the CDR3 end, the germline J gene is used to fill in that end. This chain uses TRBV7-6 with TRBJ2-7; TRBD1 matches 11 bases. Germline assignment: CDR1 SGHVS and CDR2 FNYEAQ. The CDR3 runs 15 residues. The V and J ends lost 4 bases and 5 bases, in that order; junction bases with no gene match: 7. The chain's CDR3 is CASSSDRGLFDEQYF. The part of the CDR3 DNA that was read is TGTGCCAGCAGCTCGGACAGGGGGCTGTTTGACGAG.

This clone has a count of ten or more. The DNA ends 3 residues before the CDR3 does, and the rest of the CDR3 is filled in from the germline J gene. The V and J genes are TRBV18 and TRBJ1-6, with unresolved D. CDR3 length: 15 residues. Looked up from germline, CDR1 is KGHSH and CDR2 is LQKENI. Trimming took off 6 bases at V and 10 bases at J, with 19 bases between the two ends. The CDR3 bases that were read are TGTGCCAGCTCCCCATCGACCGGCCGGGGATCACCC. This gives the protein CASSPSTGRGSP. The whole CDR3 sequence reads CASSPSTGRGSPLHF.

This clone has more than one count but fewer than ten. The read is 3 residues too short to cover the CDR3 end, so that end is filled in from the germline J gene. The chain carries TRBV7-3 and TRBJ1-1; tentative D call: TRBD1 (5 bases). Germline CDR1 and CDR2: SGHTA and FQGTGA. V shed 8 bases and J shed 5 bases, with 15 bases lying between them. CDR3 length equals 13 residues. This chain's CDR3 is CASATLRGTEAFF. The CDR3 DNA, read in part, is TGTGCCAGCGCAACCCTGCGGGGGACTGAA.

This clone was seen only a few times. Partial CDR3 DNA: TGTGCCAGCTCACCCGCTGCGTATGAAAAA. Amino acid sequence: CASSPAAYEK. Given in full, the CDR3 is CASSPAAYEKLFF. The chain couples TRBV18 to TRBJ1-4, with D hard to call. The sequenced fragment ends 3 residues before the CDR3 boundary, so the rest is inferred from the germline J gene. Germline V gives CDR1 KGHSH, CDR2 LQKENI. CDR3 length: 13 residues. V dropped 3 bases and J dropped 6 bases, with 8 bases sitting between them. Using reference TRBV18 and TRBJ1-4 for the parts outside the CDR3, the full variable domain is NAGVMQNPRHLVRRRGQEARLRCSPMKGHSHVYWYRQLPEEGLKFMVYLQKENIIDESGMPKERFSAEFPKEGPSILRIQQVVRGDSAAYFCASSPAAYEKLFFGSGTQLSVL.

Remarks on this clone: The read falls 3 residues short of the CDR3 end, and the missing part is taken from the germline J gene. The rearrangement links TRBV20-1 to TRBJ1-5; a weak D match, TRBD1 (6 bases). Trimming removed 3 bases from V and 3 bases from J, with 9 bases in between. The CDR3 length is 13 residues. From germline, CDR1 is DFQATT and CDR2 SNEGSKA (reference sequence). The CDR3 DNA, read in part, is TGCAGTGCTAGCGGGACACACAATCAGCCC. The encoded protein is CSASGTHNQP. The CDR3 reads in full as CSASGTHNQPQHF.

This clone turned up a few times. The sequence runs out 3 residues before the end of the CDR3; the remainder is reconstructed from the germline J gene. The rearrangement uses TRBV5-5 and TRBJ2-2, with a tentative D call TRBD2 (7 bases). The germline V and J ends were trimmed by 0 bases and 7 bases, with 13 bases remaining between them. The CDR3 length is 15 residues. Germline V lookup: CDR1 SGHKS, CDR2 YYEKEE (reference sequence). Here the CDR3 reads CASSLERGGGGELFF. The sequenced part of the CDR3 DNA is TGTGCCAGCAGCTTGGAACGCGGGGGCGGCGGGGAG. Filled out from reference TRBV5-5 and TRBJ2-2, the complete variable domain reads DAGVTQSPTHLIKTRGQQVTLRCSPISGHKSVSWYQQVLGQGPQFIFQYYEKEERGRGNFPDRFSARQFPNYSSELNVNALLLGDSALYLCASSLERGGGGELFFGEGSRLTVL.

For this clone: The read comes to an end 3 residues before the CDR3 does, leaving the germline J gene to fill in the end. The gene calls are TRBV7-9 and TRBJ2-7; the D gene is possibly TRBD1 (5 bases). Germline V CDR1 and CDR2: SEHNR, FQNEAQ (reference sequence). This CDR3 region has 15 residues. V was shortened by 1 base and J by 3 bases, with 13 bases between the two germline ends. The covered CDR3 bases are TGTGCCAGCAGCTTAGATTCCCCACAGGTCTACGAG. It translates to CASSLDSPQVYE. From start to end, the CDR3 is CASSLDSPQVYEQYF.

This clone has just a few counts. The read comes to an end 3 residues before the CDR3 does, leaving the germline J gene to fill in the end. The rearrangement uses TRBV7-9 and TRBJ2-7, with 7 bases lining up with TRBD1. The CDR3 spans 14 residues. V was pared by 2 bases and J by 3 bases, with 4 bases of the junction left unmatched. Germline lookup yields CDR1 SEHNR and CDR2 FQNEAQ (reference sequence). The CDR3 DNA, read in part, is TGTGCCAGCAGCTTATCTAACAGGGGCTACGAG. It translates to CASSLSNRGYE. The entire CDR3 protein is CASSLSNRGYEQYF.

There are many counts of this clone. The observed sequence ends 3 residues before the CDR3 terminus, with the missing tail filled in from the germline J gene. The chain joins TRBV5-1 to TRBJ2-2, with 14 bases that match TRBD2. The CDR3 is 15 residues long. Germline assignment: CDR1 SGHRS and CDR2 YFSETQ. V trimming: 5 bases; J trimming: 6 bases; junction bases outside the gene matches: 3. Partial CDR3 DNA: TGCGCCAGCAGACAGACTAGCGGGGGGGCCGGGGAG. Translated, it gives CASRQTSGGAGE. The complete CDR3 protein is CASRQTSGGAGELFF.

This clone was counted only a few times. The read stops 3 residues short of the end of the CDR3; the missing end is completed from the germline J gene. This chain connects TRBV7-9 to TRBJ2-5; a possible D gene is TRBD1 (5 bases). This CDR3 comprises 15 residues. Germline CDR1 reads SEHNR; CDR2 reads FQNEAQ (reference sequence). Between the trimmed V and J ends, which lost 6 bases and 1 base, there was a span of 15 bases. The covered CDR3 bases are TGTGCCAGCAGTCGGGCAGGGAACCCCCAAGAGACC. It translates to CASSRAGNPQET. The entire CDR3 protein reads CASSRAGNPQETQYF.